Listed here are 5 T cell receptor beta chains from one sample, sequenced in a study of T cell repertoires in cytomegalovirus infection. TCRdb ran MiXCR on the reads and lists one entry per CDR3 protein. Here the sample spans around 490,000 distinct CDR3 sequences, about 30% being singletons. The sequenced sample was PBMCs. Receptor source: a human donor in good health (CMV status not recorded). Some clones in this sample may be carry-over from other donors' samples.

Many counts were recorded for this clonotype. V gene TRBV7-2 combines with J gene TRBJ2-6; no clear D. The germline gives CDR1 SGHTA, CDR2 FQGNSA. This CDR3 spans 12 amino acids. Between the trimmed V and J ends, which lost 9 bases and 0 bases, there was a span of 3 bases. The CDR3 region has the DNA TGTGCCAGGGACTCTGGGGCCAACGTCCTGACTTTC. Residues: CARDSGANVLTF.

This clonotype has a handful of counts. This chain links TRBV5-4 with TRBJ1-2; 8 positions agree with TRBD1. This CDR3 region has 14 residues. The V gene's germline CDR1 is SGHNT and CDR2 YYREEE (reference sequence). V was pared by 2 bases and J by 7 bases, with 7 bases of the junction left unmatched. CDR3 in amino acids: CASSFDRGSSGYTF. CDR3 in DNA: TGTGCCAGCAGCTTTGACAGGGGATCGAGTGGCTACACCTTC. Supplemented by reference TRBV5-4 and TRBJ1-2, the full variable domain reads ETGVTQSPTHLIKTRGQQVTLRCSSQSGHNTVSWYQQALGQGPQFIFQYYREEENGRGNFPPRFSGLQFPNYSSELNVNALELDDSALYLCASSFDRGSSGYTFGSGTRLTVV.

V gene TRBV20-1 combines with J gene TRBJ2-1, with TRBD2 as a possible D gene (5 bases). The V gene's germline CDR1 is DFQATT and CDR2 SNEGSKA (reference sequence). This CDR3 has 16 residues. V was shortened by 0 bases and J by 5 bases, with 17 bases between the two germline ends. The CDR3 DNA follows: TGCAGTGCTAGAGATATCAGTGGAGGAGCCAACAATGAGCAGTTCTTC. Translation: CSARDISGGANNEQFF.

At least ten counts were recorded for this clonotype. The chain is built from TRBV7-9 and TRBJ2-1; D is ambiguous. This CDR3 is 16 amino acids long. The ends were cut back, 5 bases at V and 5 bases at J, with 19 bases in the middle. CDR1 is SEHNR and CDR2 is FQNEAQ in the germline V gene (reference sequence). CDR3 nucleotide sequence: TGTGCCAGCAGCGTTCCTCCTGAGAGTCCAAACAATGAGCAGTTCTTC. Its protein product is CASSVPPESPNNEQFF.

Many counts were recorded for this clonotype. The rearrangement joins TRBV7-9 to TRBJ2-1, with 9 positions matching TRBD2. Trimming removed 6 bases from V and 3 bases from J; junction bases left unmatched: 9. Germline V lookup: CDR1 SEHNR, CDR2 FQNEAQ (reference sequence). The CDR3 extends over 16 amino acids. The CDR3 sequence: CASSRGVSGSYNEQFF. The CDR3 region has the DNA TGTGCCAGCAGTCGAGGGGTTAGCGGGAGCTACAATGAGCAGTTCTTC.